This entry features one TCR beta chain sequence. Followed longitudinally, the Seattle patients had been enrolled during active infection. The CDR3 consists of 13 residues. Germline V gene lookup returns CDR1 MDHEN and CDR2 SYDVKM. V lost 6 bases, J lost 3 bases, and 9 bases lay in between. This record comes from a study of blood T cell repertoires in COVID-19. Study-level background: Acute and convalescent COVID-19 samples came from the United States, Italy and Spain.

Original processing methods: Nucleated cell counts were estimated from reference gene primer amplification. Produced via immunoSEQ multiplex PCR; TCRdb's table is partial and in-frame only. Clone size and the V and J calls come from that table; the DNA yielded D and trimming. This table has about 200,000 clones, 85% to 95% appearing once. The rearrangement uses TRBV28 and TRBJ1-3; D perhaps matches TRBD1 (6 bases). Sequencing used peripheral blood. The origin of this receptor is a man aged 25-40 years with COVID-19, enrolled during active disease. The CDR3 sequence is CASSRQDGNTIYF. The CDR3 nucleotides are TGTGCCAGCAGCCGACAGGATGGAAACACCATATATTTT. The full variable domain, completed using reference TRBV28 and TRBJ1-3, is DVKVTQSSRYLVKRTGEKVFLECVQDMDHENMFWYRQDPGLGLRLIYFSYDVKMKEKGDIPEGYSVSREKKERFSLILESASTNQTSMYLCASSRQDGNTIYFGEGSWLTVV.